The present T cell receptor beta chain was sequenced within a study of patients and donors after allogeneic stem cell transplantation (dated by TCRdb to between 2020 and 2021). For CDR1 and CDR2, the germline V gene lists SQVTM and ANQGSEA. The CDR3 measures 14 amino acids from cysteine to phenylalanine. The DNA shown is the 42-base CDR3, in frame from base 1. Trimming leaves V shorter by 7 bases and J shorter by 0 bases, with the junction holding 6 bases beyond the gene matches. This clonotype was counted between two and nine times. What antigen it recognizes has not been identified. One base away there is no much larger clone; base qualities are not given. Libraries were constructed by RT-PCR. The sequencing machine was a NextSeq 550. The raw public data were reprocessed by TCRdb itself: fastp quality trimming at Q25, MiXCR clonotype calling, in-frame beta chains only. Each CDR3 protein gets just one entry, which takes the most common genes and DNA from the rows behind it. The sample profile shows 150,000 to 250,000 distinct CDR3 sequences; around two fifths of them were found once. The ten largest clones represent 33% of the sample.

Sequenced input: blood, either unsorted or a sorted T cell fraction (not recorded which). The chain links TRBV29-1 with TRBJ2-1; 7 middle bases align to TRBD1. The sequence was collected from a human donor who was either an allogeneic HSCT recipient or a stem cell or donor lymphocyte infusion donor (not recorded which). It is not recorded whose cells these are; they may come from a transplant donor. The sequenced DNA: TGCAGCGCCCAAGACAGGGCCTCCTACAATGAGCAGTTCTTC. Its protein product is CSAQDRASYNEQFF.